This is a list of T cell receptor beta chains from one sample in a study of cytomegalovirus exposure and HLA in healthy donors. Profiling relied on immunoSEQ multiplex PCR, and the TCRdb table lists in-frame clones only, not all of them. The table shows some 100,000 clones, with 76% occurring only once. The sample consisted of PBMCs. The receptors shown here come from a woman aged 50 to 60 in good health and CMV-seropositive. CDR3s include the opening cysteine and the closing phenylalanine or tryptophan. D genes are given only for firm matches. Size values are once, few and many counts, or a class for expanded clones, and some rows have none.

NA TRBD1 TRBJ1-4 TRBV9 CASSVGGTGGEKLFF TGTGCCAGCAGCGTAGGGGGGACAGGGGGCGAAAAACTGTTTTTT
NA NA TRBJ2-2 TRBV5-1 CASSLERRGKAELFF TGCGCCAGCAGCTTGGAGCGGAGGGGAAAGGCGGAGCTGTTTTTT
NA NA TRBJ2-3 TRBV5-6 CASSLGTITSTDTQYF TGTGCCAGCAGCTTGGGGACTATCACTAGCACAGATACGCAGTATTTT
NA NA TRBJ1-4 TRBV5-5 CASSLPGVGTNEKLFF TGTGCCAGCAGCTTGCCAGGGGTAGGAACTAATGAAAAACTGTTTTTT
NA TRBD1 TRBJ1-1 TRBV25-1 CASSEWDSLMNTEAFF TGTGCCAGCAGTGAATGGGACAGCTTGATGAACACTGAAGCTTTCTTT
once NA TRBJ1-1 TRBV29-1 CSVVQGSGMNTEAFF TGCAGCGTGGTACAGGGATCAGGTATGAACACTGAAGCTTTCTTT
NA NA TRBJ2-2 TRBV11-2 CASSFGDTYTGELFF TGTGCCAGCAGCTTCGGGGACACCTATACCGGGGAGCTGTTTTTT
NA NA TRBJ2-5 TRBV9 CASSVLSSGETQYF TGTGCCAGCAGCGTCTTGAGCTCGGGAGAGACCCAGTACTTC
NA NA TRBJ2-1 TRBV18 CASSPTRQANEQFF TGTGCCAGCTCACCAACACGACAGGCTAATGAGCAGTTCTTC
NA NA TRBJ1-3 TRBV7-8 CASSFLTVGLSGNTIYF TGTGCCAGCAGCTTCCTGACAGTCGGCCTCTCTGGAAACACCATATATTTT
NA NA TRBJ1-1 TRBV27 CASSLPGGTEAFF TGTGCCAGCAGTTTACCGGGGGGCACTGAAGCTTTCTTT
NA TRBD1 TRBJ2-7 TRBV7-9 CASRETGTGDHEQYF TGTGCCAGCAGGGAAACCGGGACAGGGGATCACGAGCAGTACTTC
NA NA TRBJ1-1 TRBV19 CASSASAMNTEAFF TGTGCCAGTAGTGCGAGCGCCATGAACACTGAAGCTTTCTTT
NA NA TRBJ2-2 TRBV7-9 CASTHKGGPNTGELFF TGTGCCAGCACCCACAAGGGGGGGCCGAACACCGGGGAGCTGTTTTTT
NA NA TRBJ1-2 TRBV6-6 CASRPTRRSQEDGYTF TGTGCCAGCAGACCTACCCGCCGGTCCCAAGAGGATGGCTACACCTTC
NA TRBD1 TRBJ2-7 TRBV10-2 CASSDPTGKGDEQYF TGCGCCAGCAGTGATCCGACAGGGAAGGGAGACGAGCAGTACTTC
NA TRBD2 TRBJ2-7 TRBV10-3 CAIRLAGGNDEQYF TGTGCCATCAGGCTAGCGGGGGGGAACGACGAGCAGTACTTC
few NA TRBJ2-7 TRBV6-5 CASSSFAGTYEQYF TGTGCCAGCAGTTCTTTCGCCGGTACCTACGAGCAGTACTTC
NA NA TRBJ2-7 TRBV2 CASSELAYEQYF TGTGCCAGCAGTGAACTAGCCTACGAGCAGTACTTC
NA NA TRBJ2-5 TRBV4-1 CASSLSRLAMSGGETQYF TGCGCCAGCAGCCTCTCGAGACTAGCGATGTCAGGGGGAGAGACCCAGTACTTC
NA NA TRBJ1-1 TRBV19 CASSRAPLMNTEAFF TGTGCCAGTAGTAGGGCCCCGCTAATGAACACTGAAGCTTTCTTT
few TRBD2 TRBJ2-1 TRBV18 CASSPGLAGASYNEQFF TGTGCCAGCTCACCCGGACTAGCGGGAGCCTCCTACAATGAGCAGTTCTTC
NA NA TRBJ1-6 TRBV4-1 CASSQDPPTGNSPLHF TGCGCCAGCAGCCAAGATCCCCCTACAGGGAATTCACCCCTCCACTTT
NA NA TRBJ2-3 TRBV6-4 CASSDYAGPVVGTQYF TGTGCCAGCAGTGACTATGCAGGGCCGGTGGTAGGTACGCAGTATTTT
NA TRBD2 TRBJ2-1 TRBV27 CASSIKTGLAGVYNEQFF TGTGCCAGCAGTATCAAAACGGGACTAGCGGGAGTCTACAATGAGCAGTTCTTC
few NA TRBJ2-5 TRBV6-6 CASSSIQETQYF TGTGCCAGCAGTTCCATCCAAGAGACCCAGTACTTC
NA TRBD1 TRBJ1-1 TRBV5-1 CASSLGAGQGWNTEAFF TGCGCCAGCAGCTTGGGGGCCGGACAGGGGTGGAACACTGAAGCTTTCTTT
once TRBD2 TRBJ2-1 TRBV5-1 CASSPIPSGGRYEQFF TGCGCCAGCAGCCCTATTCCTAGCGGGGGTCGATATGAGCAGTTCTTC
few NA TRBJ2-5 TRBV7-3 CSSSLRAGRQETQYF TGTTCCAGCAGCTTAAGGGCCGGTCGCCAAGAGACCCAGTACTTC
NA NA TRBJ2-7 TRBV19 CASGDSLSSYEQYF TGTGCCAGTGGTGACAGTCTATCATCCTACGAGCAGTACTTC
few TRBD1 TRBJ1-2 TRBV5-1 CASSLGDRVGTSEGYTF TGCGCCAGCAGCTTGGGAGACAGGGTAGGAACCTCAGAGGGCTACACCTTC
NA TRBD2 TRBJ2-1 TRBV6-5 CASSVSGSLYNEQFF TGTGCCAGCAGTGTTAGCGGGTCGCTCTACAATGAGCAGTTCTTC
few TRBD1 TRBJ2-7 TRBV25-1 CASSDLGRGHEQYF TGTGCCAGCAGCGACCTTGGCAGGGGGCACGAGCAGTACTTC
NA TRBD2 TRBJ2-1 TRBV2 CASSRLADNEQFF TGTGCCAGCAGTCGTCTAGCGGACAATGAGCAGTTCTTC
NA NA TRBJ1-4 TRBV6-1 CASRGNLNPNEKLFF TGTGCCAGCCGGGGGAATCTGAACCCGAATGAAAAACTGTTTTTT
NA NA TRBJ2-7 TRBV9 CASSVDLSAFYEQYF TGTGCCAGCAGCGTAGATTTATCCGCGTTCTACGAGCAGTACTTC
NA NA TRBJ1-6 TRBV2 CASSAGQLSYNSPLHF TGTGCCAGCAGTGCCGGACAGCTCTCCTATAATTCACCCCTCCACTTT
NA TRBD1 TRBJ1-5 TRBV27 CASTSGTGSNQPQHF TGTGCCAGCACCTCCGGGACAGGGTCCAATCAGCCCCAGCATTTT
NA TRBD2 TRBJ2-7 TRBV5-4 CASSHGTSGGLSYEQYF TGTGCCAGCAGCCACGGGACTAGCGGGGGACTCTCCTACGAGCAGTACTTC
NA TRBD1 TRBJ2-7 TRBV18 CASSPGTGGGWRTNEQYF TGTGCCAGCTCACCAGGGACAGGGGGCGGGTGGCGAACAAACGAGCAGTACTTC
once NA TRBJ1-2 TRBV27 CASSPIQGYGYTF TGTGCCAGCAGCCCCATACAGGGCTATGGCTACACCTTC
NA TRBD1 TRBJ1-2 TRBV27 CASRLEGASNYGYTF TGTGCCAGCAGACTGGAGGGGGCCTCTAACTATGGCTACACCTTC
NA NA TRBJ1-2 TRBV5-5 CASSGRDHGYTF TGTGCCAGCAGCGGGAGGGACCATGGCTACACCTTC
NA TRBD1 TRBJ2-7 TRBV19 CASSVQRTGGYEQYF TGTGCCAGTAGCGTACAACGGACAGGGGGTTACGAGCAGTACTTC
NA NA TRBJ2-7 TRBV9 CASSDSGSPVREQYF TGTGCCAGCAGCGACTCCGGGTCTCCCGTTAGAGAGCAGTACTTC
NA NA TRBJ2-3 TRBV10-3 CAISEFGGTQYF TGTGCCATCAGTGAGTTCGGCGGGACGCAGTATTTT
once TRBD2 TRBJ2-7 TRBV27 CASSLSYGGGAHEQYF TGTGCCAGCAGTTTATCCTACGGCGGGGGGGCCCACGAGCAGTACTTC